The source of this T cell receptor (beta chain) is a study of response to subunit inactivated influenza vaccine. Study findings and constraints: The authors suggested that every seasonal influenza vaccination recruits few new T cells.

TCRdb recomputed calls from the RT-PCR reads with MiXCR, one row per CDR3 protein. The sample lists fewer than 700,000 distinct CDR3 sequences, 10% to 15% occurring once. As for this clonotype: Its specificity is not known.

Unmatched junction bases numbered 6, after V lost 0 bases and J lost 4 bases. This CDR3 has 16 amino acids. Germline CDR1 and CDR2: SEHNR and FQNEAQ (reference sequence). This specimen was PBMCs from blood, taken more than 35 days after vaccination. V is TRBV7-9 and J is TRBJ2-3; TRBD2 aligns across 8 bases. This receptor was obtained from a man aged 45 to 65 who received an inactivated influenza vaccine. As DNA, the CDR3 is TGTGCCAGCAGCTTAGCGCCTAGCGGGTTCCCAGATACGCAGTATTTT. It encodes CASSLAPSGFPDTQYF.